This TCR beta chain was found in a study of cytomegalovirus exposure and HLA in healthy donors. Study results and caveats: Analyzed later, association rates of TCRs varied across HLA loci, with DRB1 most and HLA-C fewest. A link between a missense DCLRE1C variant and TCR beta V- and J-gene trimming emerged from a later analysis.

Worth noting for this clone: The antigen is not known.

PCR primers comprised 60 Vbeta and 13 Jbeta primers. Sequenced by immunoSEQ multiplex PCR; TCRdb stores in-frame clones only, minus some. Found here are approximately 150,000 clones, around 82% of them singletons; the top ten hold 13%. V was shortened by 3 bases and J by 7 bases, with 19 bases between the two germline ends. Germline CDR1 and CDR2: LNHNV and YYDKDF (reference sequence). This CDR3 comprises 15 residues. Sample: PBMCs. The clonotype was recovered from a woman aged 45-60 years in good health and CMV-seropositive. This chain connects TRBV15 to TRBJ2-7, with D perhaps matching TRBD1 (6 bases). The CDR3 nucleotides read TGTGCCACCAGCAGTGTAGCAGGGGCCTCTGGGGAGCAGTACTTC. Translated: CATSSVAGASGEQYF.